This T cell receptor beta chain was obtained from a study of shared clonotypes between healthy human individuals. Broader study findings: Clonotypes which were not shared had lower generation probabilities than clonotypes that all four donors shared.

Germline CDR1 MNHNY, CDR2 SVGAGI (reference sequence). This CDR3 spans 14 amino acids. Trimming removed 6 bases from V and 4 bases from J, with 13 bases in between. The table came from immunoSEQ multiplex PCR; TCRdb's copy has only in-frame clones and leaves some out. The sample lists 2 million to 3 million clones, approximately 93% seen once, with roughly 0.39% in the top ten. About this clone: Its antigen is still unknown.

This chain joins TRBV6-6 and TRBJ1-5; D is unclear. Sample: naive CD4+ T cells from PBMCs. Subset: CD45RA+ positively selected. The sequence was obtained from a man between 18 and 29 years old in good health. Some clones in this sample may be carry-over from other donors' samples. The CDR3: CASRGSLGNQPQHF. CDR3 DNA sequence: TGTGCCAGCAGGGGTAGCCTAGGTAATCAGCCCCAGCATTTT.